The sequence of this TCR beta chain was determined in a study of Graves' ophthalmopathy and Graves' hyperthyroidism (dated by TCRdb to the late 2010s). With respect to the entire study: A patient counted as having stable hyperthyroidism if there was no progression to ophthalmopathy within 18 months of follow-up. TCR beta repertoire signatures were used to distinguish Graves' ophthalmopathy from Graves' hyperthyroidism and to predict progression to ophthalmopathy. In total, 135 blood samples were TCR-sequenced: fewer than 50 ophthalmopathy, some 80 hyperthyroidism and 17 hyperthyroidism-to-ophthalmopathy patients. To explore V-J signatures that distinguish ophthalmopathy from hyperthyroidism, a discovery set of around 100 patients was enrolled, made up of 43 with ophthalmopathy and around 60 with stable hyperthyroidism. An independent validation cohort was composed of about 20 hyperthyroidism patients and 17 patients who later progressed from hyperthyroidism to ophthalmopathy. In roughly six hyperthyroidism patients, the T-cell repertoires found in thyroid tissue were compared with those found in blood. Following sample collection, hyperthyroidism patients were given methimazole at a starting dose of 30 mg daily, and ophthalmopathy patients were given high-dose intravenous methylprednisolone. General conclusions and limits of the study: Ophthalmopathy was separated from stable hyperthyroidism by the 13-signature model with more than 85% sensitivity and around 81% specificity in cross-validation and with 80%/75% in the test set. In validation, the model predicted ophthalmopathy progression with roughly 68% sensitivity and around 72% specificity; roughly 11 predicted patients were CT-confirmed with GO in a median of approximately six months. Most expanded thyroid clonotypes with a frequency above 0.001 also appeared in blood, which suggests that blood repertoires may reflect the immune response in the thyroid. No statistical method was used to set the sample size in advance, and the investigators knew which group each participant was assigned to.

Hyperthyroidism patients were newly diagnosed, were aged 18 to 65 years, and had a disease duration under 2 months. Patients with other autoimmune diseases, uncontrolled infections, pregnancy or lactation were excluded. Clinical symptoms, serum thyroxine, TRAb, thyroid ultrasound and orbital computed tomography formed the basis of the diagnosis. Total RNA was extracted using Trizol reagent, and RNA quality was checked on an Agilent 2100 Bioanalyzer. As to this clonotype: The antigen it binds to is not known. One base away there is no much larger clone; base qualities are not given.

For repertoire sequencing, TCR beta CDR3 regions were amplified from RNA transcripts. A first-round RT-PCR used HTBI primers with the Qiagen OneStep RT-PCR kit, followed by a second-round multiplex PCR, size selection and purification. The libraries underwent paired-end sequencing with 100 bp reads on an Illumina HiSeq2000. Concerning the study's data processing: SOAPnuke was used for read processing, and reads with adapters, uncalled bases, a mean Phred below 15, or no exact constant-primer or identifier match were discarded. High-quality paired reads were merged with COPE v1.2.5. Unique nucleotide sequences were defined as clonotypes and aligned to IMGT TRB V, D and J references using MiTCR v1.1. The analysis was limited to V-J combinations with a frequency above 0.0001, which together covered about 99% of the repertoires. For each V-J combination, a TCR clonal expansion and chaos score was defined as F50 clonal expansion divided by the chaos observed in the TCRdist matrix. Welch's t-statistics and random forest were used to reduce the features to approximately 13 V-J combinations, which were then used as input to a naive Bayes classifier. Thyroid-blood repertoire similarity was quantified with the Morisita-Horn index. TCRdb reanalyzed the raw reads on its own, using fastp at Q25 for trimming and MiXCR for clone calling, and kept in-frame beta chains. A single entry per CDR3 protein holds the most common genes and DNA from its merged rows. The V and J calls come from TCRdb's annotation, not from the publication. The sample data list approximately 1.2 million distinct CDR3 sequences, and roughly 35% of these were observed just once. The ten largest clones add up to 11% of the sample.

V is shortened by 4 bases, J by 5 bases, and the region joining them spans 17 bases. CDR1 LNHDA and CDR2 SQIVND are derived from the germline V gene (reference sequence). The CDR3 spans 15 residues, from the cysteine through the phenylalanine. Just the 45-base CDR3 DNA is kept, in frame starting at base 1. The clonotype comes from an adult man with Graves' hyperthyroidism. The rearranged chain carries TRBV19 and TRBJ2-5; TRBD1 is perhaps the D gene, given 6 matching bases. Sequencing input: peripheral blood or thyroid tissue (not recorded which). The CDR3 region has the sequence CASSKGDNGVETQYF. In nucleotide form, the sequence is TGTGCCAGTAGTAAGGGGGACAACGGTGTCGAGACCCAGTACTTC. The variable domain in full, with residues beyond the CDR3 obtained from the reference TRBV19 and TRBJ2-5 genes, is DGGITQSPKYLFRKEGQNVTLSCEQNLNHDAMYWYRQDPGQGLRLIYYSQIVNDFQKGDIAEGYSVSREKKESFPLTVTSAQKNPTAFYLCASSKGDNGVETQYFGPGTRLLVL.